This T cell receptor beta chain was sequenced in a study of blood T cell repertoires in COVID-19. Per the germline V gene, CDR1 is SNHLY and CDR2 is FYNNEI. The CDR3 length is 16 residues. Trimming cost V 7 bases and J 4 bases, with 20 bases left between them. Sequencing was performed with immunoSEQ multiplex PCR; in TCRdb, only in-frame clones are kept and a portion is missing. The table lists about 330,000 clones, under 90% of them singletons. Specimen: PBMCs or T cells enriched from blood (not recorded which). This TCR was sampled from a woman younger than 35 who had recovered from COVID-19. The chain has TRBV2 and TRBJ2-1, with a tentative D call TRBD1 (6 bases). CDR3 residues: CASNRDRGPGYNEQFF. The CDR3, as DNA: TGTGCCAGCAACAGGGACCGGGGCCCCGGATACAATGAGCAGTTCTTC. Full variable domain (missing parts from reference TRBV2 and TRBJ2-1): EPEVTQTPSHQVTQMGQEVILRCVPISNHLYFYWYRQILGQKVEFLVSFYNNEISEKSEIFDDQFSVERPDGSNFTLKIRSTKLEDSAMYFCASNRDRGPGYNEQFFGPGTRLTVL.